This T cell receptor (beta chain) was recorded in a study of blood T cell repertoires in COVID-19. Across the whole study: The United States, Italy and Spain provided the acute and convalescent COVID-19 samples. Nucleic acid was either cDNA or gDNA, and it came from T cells, B-cell-depleted T cells, or PBMCs.

As handled by the study authors: It was from reference gene primer amplification that nucleated cell counts were estimated. Assay used: immunoSEQ multiplex PCR; TCRdb lists only in-frame clones, some missing. That table gives V, J and clone size, and the DNA gave D and trimming. The profile shows under 200,000 clones, about 80% of them singletons. The CDR3 loop spans 13 amino acids. Germline V gene sequence: CDR1 SQVTM, CDR2 ANQGSEA. Between the trimmed V and J ends, which lost 3 bases and 6 bases, there was a span of 14 bases. The chain combines TRBV29-1 with TRBJ1-1; D perhaps matches TRBD1 (6 bases). The TCR was taken from a man aged 45-65 years who had recovered from COVID-19. Sequencing was performed on PBMCs or T cells enriched from blood (not recorded which). The chain's CDR3 is CSVEGPKGAEAFF. CDR3 coding DNA: TGCAGCGTTGAGGGCCCGAAGGGGGCTGAAGCTTTCTTT.